One and the same sample provided the 20 T cell receptor beta chains below, sequenced in a study of blood T cell repertoires in COVID-19 (TCRdb year 2020). Library method: the immunoSEQ multiplex PCR assay. Sourced from immuneACCESS, this table was stored by TCRdb with only in-frame sequences that have V and J called. A share of the clones is absent; for the studies checked, an unresolved V gene accounts for under half, and the remainder has no known explanation. For this sample there are about 170,000 clones; about 88% appear just once. Around 2% of the sample rests with the top ten. The sequenced material came from peripheral blood. Source of these receptors: a man over 45 who had recovered from COVID-19.

V is TRBV5-6 and J is TRBJ1-5, with D perhaps matching TRBD1 (5 bases). Germline CDR1 SGHDT, CDR2 YYEEEE. CDR3 length: 15 residues. Trimming removed 0 bases from V and 8 bases from J, with 15 bases in between. CDR3 in DNA: TGTGCCAGCAGCTTGGGCGTGGCAGGGCGAGAGCCCCAGCATTTT. This gives the protein CASSLGVAGREPQHF.

The V and J genes are TRBV18 and TRBJ2-5; 9 bases agree with TRBD1. The junction had 2 bases not matched to a gene; V was cut back by 1 base and J by 5 bases. The length of the CDR3 is 14 residues. Germline V CDR1 and CDR2: KGHSH, LQKENI. In nucleotides, the CDR3 is TGTGCCAGCTCACCACGACAGGGGGACGAGACCCAGTACTTC. It codes for CASSPRQGDETQYF. Full variable domain (rest looked up from reference TRBV18 and TRBJ2-5): NAGVMQNPRHLVRRRGQEARLRCSPMKGHSHVYWYRQLPEEGLKFMVYLQKENIIDESGMPKERFSAEFPKEGPSILRIQQVVRGDSAAYFCASSPRQGDETQYFGPGTRLLVL.

The chain joins TRBV7-9 to TRBJ1-2; maybe TRBD1 (6 bases). The germline V gene encodes CDR1 SEHNR and CDR2 FQNEAQ (reference sequence). Deletions cut 6 bases from V and 8 bases from J, with 13 bases between. This CDR3 comprises 12 residues. The CDR3 spells CASSPGENGYTF. CDR3 DNA: TGTGCCAGCAGTCCAGGGGAGAACGGCTACACCTTC.

The CDR3 sequence: CASSRLGGYEQYF. CDR3 DNA sequence: TGTGCCAGCAGCCGTCTCGGGGGCTACGAGCAGTACTTC. The V call is TRBV6-5, the J call TRBJ2-7, with D tentatively TRBD2 (6 bases). Trimming left V 6 bases short and J 3 bases short, with 12 bases between. CDR3 length: 13 residues. The germline V gene has CDR1 MNHEY and CDR2 SVGAGI.

The V gene is TRBV27, the J gene TRBJ2-5; a possible D gene is TRBD2 (5 bases). The CDR3 is 13 residues long. Trimming pared 2 bases from V and 4 bases from J, leaving 8 bases between. Germline assignment: CDR1 MNHEY and CDR2 SMNVEV (reference sequence). This CDR3 is CASSLEGRETQYF. The CDR3 region has the DNA TGTGCCAGCAGTTTAGAGGGTCGAGAGACCCAGTACTTC.

The rearrangement joins TRBV28 to TRBJ1-2; the D is unclear. Per germline, CDR1 MDHEN and CDR2 SYDVKM. The CDR3 runs to 14 residues. V was clipped by 8 bases and J by 4 bases, with 17 bases between them. For the CDR3, the DNA is TGTGCCAGCTGGGAAGGCGGGGAACTCTATGGCTACACCTTC. It encodes CASWEGGELYGYTF.

The V call is TRBV18, the J call TRBJ2-5, with D possibly being TRBD2 (6 bases). Germline V CDR1 and CDR2: KGHSH, LQKENI. Trimming cost V 4 bases and J 1 base, with 7 bases left between them. This CDR3 comprises 13 residues. As DNA, the CDR3 is TGTGCCAGCTCACTAGCGGTCCAAGAGACCCAGTACTTC. This sequence encodes CASSLAVQETQYF. Supplemented by reference TRBV18 and TRBJ2-5, the full variable domain reads NAGVMQNPRHLVRRRGQEARLRCSPMKGHSHVYWYRQLPEEGLKFMVYLQKENIIDESGMPKERFSAEFPKEGPSILRIQQVVRGDSAAYFCASSLAVQETQYFGPGTRLLVL.

The CDR3, as DNA: TGCGCCAGCGAGGTAGCGGGGGCATACAATGAGCAGTTCTTC. It codes for CASEVAGAYNEQFF. The chain joins TRBV5-1 to TRBJ2-1; 9 nucleotides align to TRBD2. This CDR3 region has 14 residues. Looked up from germline, CDR1 is SGHRS and CDR2 is YFSETQ. The trim removed 7 bases at V and 4 bases at J, leaving 6 bases unmatched.

This chain's CDR3 is CASSDQTGGLRTEAFF. In DNA, the CDR3 is TGTGCCAGCAGTGACCAGACAGGGGGCTTACGCACTGAAGCTTTCTTT. The V gene is TRBV25-1, the J gene TRBJ1-1; TRBD1 matches at 10 bases. Losses at the gene ends were 3 bases for V and 4 bases for J; bases not matched to a gene: 8. CDR3 length: 16 amino acids. The germline gives CDR1 MGHDK, CDR2 SYGVNS.

V usage is TRBV3-1 (or the pseudogene TRBV3-2) and J usage is TRBJ2-3; TRBD2 might be the D (6 bases). Germline loops: CDR1 LGHDT, CDR2 YNNKEL (reference sequence). The V gene lost 4 bases and the J gene lost 2 bases, with 10 bases spanning the gap. The length of the CDR3 is 14 residues. The CDR3 DNA follows: TGTGCCAGCAGCCCGGGACTCTTCACAGATACGCAGTATTTT. This codes for CASSPGLFTDTQYF.

V gene TRBV6-5 combines with J gene TRBJ1-1, with D perhaps TRBD1 (5 bases). Trimming shortened V by 0 bases and J by 4 bases, and 6 bases separated the two germline ends. The germline gives CDR1 MNHEY, CDR2 SVGAGI. CDR3 length: 13 amino acids. CDR3 sequence: CASSYSQGTEAFF. CDR3 coding DNA: TGTGCCAGCAGTTACTCGCAGGGCACTGAAGCTTTCTTT.

CDR3 nucleotides: TGCGCCAGCAGCTTGAGAATAACAGCTGAAGCTTTCTTT. It encodes CASSLRITAEAFF. The genes are TRBV5-1 and TRBJ1-1; D gene uncertain. The CDR3 covers 13 residues. Germline assignment: CDR1 SGHRS and CDR2 YFSETQ. V lost 1 base and J 6 bases, leaving 10 bases between the germline ends.

The chain links TRBV23-1 to TRBJ2-2; no reliable D call. TRBV23-1 is noted as an ORF with a role that remains uncertain. The CDR3 has 20 amino acids. V gave up 3 bases and J gave up 0 bases, with 23 bases separating them. The DNA for the CDR3 is TGCGCCAGCAGTCATTGGTTAGCAGCGCAATCAAGAGCGAACACCGGGGAGCTGTTTTTT. This encodes CASSHWLAAQSRANTGELFF.

This chain uses TRBV6-5 with TRBJ2-5; 8 bases agree with TRBD2. Trimming at V came to 6 bases and at J to 7 bases, leaving 4 bases not matched to a gene. The CDR3 totals 12 residues. Germline-derived CDR1 and CDR2 are MNHEY and SVGAGI. In DNA form, the CDR3 reads TGTGCCAGCAGCCGGGCGGGGGGGACCCAGTACTTC. The encoded protein is CASSRAGGTQYF.

This clone was seen a handful of times. The chain carries TRBV27 and TRBJ2-3, with D tentatively TRBD1 (5 bases). The germline gives CDR1 MNHEY, CDR2 SMNVEV (reference sequence). V lost 3 bases and J 2 bases, leaving 9 bases between the germline ends. This CDR3 has 14 amino acids. The CDR3 loop is CASSFGRVTDTQYF. The CDR3 nucleotides are TGTGCCAGCAGTTTCGGCAGGGTCACAGATACGCAGTATTTT.

V usage is TRBV14 and J usage is TRBJ1-1; maybe TRBD1 (5 bases). The CDR3 contains 13 residues. The V gene lost 4 bases and the J gene lost 0 bases, with 6 bases spanning the gap. CDR1 SGHDN and CDR2 FVKESK come from the germline V gene. The chain's CDR3 is CASSRQMNTEAFF. The CDR3, as DNA: TGTGCCAGCAGCCGACAGATGAACACTGAAGCTTTCTTT.

This chain uses TRBV28 with TRBJ2-2, with 7 bases matching TRBD1. V was clipped by 5 bases and J by 5 bases; unmatched bases: 5. CDR1 is MDHEN and CDR2 is SYDVKM in the germline V gene. The CDR3 is 14 amino acids. CDR3 DNA sequence: TGTGCCAGCAGTAACAGGGGTTGGACCGGGGAGCTGTTTTTT. The encoded protein is CASSNRGWTGELFF.

The genes are TRBV10-2 and TRBJ1-1; 8 nucleotides match TRBD1. CDR3 length: 18 residues. Germline CDR1 reads WSHSY; CDR2 reads SAAADI. V lost 1 base, J lost 1 base, and 11 bases stayed unmatched. This CDR3 reads CASSEWRTGRGRNTEAFF. As DNA, the CDR3 is TGCGCCAGCAGTGAGTGGAGGACAGGGAGGGGGAGGAACACTGAAGCTTTCTTT.

V is TRBV30 and J is TRBJ1-4; TRBD1 agrees at 7 bases. CDR3 size: 14 residues. Per the germline V gene, CDR1 is GTSNPN and CDR2 is SVGIG (reference sequence). Trimming removed 2 bases from V and 8 bases from J; junction bases left unmatched: 8. CDR3 in DNA: TGTGCCTGGAGTCGACAGGGTTTGGGGGAAAAACTGTTTTTT. Translated: CAWSRQGLGEKLFF.

In this sample, this clone turned up once. The rearrangement links TRBV5-6 to TRBJ2-7; 11 bases align to TRBD1. V shed 5 bases and J 3 bases; nucleotides not matched to a gene: 16. Looked up from germline, CDR1 is SGHDT and CDR2 is YYEEEE. This CDR3 region has 18 residues. The CDR3, as DNA: TGTGCCAGCAGTCCTGCTCTGGACAGGGGGCAAGAAGGCTACGAGCAGTACTTC. It specifies CASSPALDRGQEGYEQYF.